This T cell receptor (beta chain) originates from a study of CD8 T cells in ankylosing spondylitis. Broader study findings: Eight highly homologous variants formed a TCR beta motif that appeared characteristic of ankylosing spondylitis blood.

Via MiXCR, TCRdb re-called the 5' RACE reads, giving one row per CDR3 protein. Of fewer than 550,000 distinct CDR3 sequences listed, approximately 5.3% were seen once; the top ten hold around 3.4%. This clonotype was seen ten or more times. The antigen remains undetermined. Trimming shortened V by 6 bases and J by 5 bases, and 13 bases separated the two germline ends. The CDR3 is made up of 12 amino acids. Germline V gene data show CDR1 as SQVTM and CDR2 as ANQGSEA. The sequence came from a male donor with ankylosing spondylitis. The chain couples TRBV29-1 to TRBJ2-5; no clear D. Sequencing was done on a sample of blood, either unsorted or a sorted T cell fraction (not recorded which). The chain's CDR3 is CSVSSQRETQYF. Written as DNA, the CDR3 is TGCAGCGTATCGAGCCAACGGGAGACCCAGTACTTC.